The 32 T cell receptor beta chains below come from one sample, sequenced in a study of Graves' ophthalmopathy and Graves' hyperthyroidism. The sequenced template was RNA, covering the TCR beta CDR3 region. The workflow started with a first-round RT-PCR run with HTBI primers and then moved on to a second-round multiplex PCR. TCRdb used MiXCR to reprocess the multiplex PCR reads, holding one entry per CDR3 protein. The sample shows around 1.1 million distinct CDR3 sequences, approximately 35% of them seen only once. The specimen was peripheral blood or thyroid tissue (not recorded which). These receptors came from an adult man with Graves' hyperthyroidism.

The V and J genes are TRBV4-1 and TRBJ2-7; D might be TRBD1 or TRBD2, each matching 5 bases. CDR1 is MGHRA and CDR2 is YSYEKL in the germline V gene. The ends were cut back, 4 bases at V and 7 bases at J, with 23 bases in the middle. This CDR3 is 16 amino acids long. The CDR3 coding sequence is TGCGCCAGCAGCCCCAAAGAGGGCCAGGGTTTTGAGGAGCAGTACTTC. Its protein is CASSPKEGQGFEEQYF.

This clonotype showed up just once. A read error may explain this, as a much larger clone is one base away. Since no conserved phenylalanine or tryptophan closes the CDR3, a read error is the likely cause. The V call is TRBV7-9, the J call TRBJ2-2, with D perhaps matching TRBD1 (5 bases). Germline loops: CDR1 SEHNR, CDR2 FQNEAQ (reference sequence). V was trimmed by 4 bases and J by 2 bases, leaving 8 bases between them. This CDR3 region has 14 residues. Here the CDR3 DNA reads TGTGCCAGCAGCTCGACAGTAAACACCGGGGAGCTGTTTCTT. Its protein is CASSSTVNTGELFL.

In its sample, this clonotype was seen a few times. The chain links TRBV10-3 to TRBJ1-6; D is perhaps TRBD1 (6 bases). CDR3 length: 16 residues. The V end lost 3 bases, the J end lost 4 bases, and 13 bases lay between the germline ends. The germline V gene has CDR1 ENHRY and CDR2 SYGVKD. CDR3 coding DNA: TGTGCCATCAGTGATACAGGGTCCCCGTATAATTCACCCCTCCACTTT. Amino acids: CAISDTGSPYNSPLHF.

This clonotype was counted at least ten times. The rearrangement uses TRBV12-3 or TRBV12-4 and TRBJ2-7; 7 nucleotides line up with TRBD2. With 8 bases clipped from V and 5 bases from J, the junction kept 9 bases outside the gene matches. This CDR3 is 13 amino acids long. The CDR3 nucleotides are TGTGCCAGCCTTGGGGGGGGAGGTGACGAGCAGTACTTC. It codes for CASLGGGGDEQYF.

Details on this clonotype: Since a much larger clone is just one base distant, this may be a read error. In DNA form, the CDR3 reads TGTGCCAGCAGCCTACTTCGGGGCGCCGAAGCTTTCTTT. Protein: CASSLLRGAEAFF. This rearrangement joins TRBV10-2 to TRBJ1-1, with a weak D call TRBD1 (5 bases). Germline CDR1 and CDR2: WSHSY and SAAADI. There are 13 residues in the CDR3.

This clonotype was picked up a small number of times. The rearrangement links TRBV20-1 to TRBJ2-5; D is uncertain. The V end lost 1 base, the J end lost 0 bases, and 12 bases lay between the germline ends. Germline V gene lookup returns CDR1 DFQATT and CDR2 SNEGSKA (reference sequence). The CDR3 contains 15 residues. CDR3 loop: CSARGANWYQETQYF. CDR3 bases: TGCAGTGCTAGAGGGGCTAATTGGTACCAAGAGACCCAGTACTTC.

This chain links TRBV10-2 with TRBJ2-7; 7 bases are shared with TRBD2. Germline CDR1 reads WSHSY; CDR2 reads SAAADI. The J segment lost 5 bases and the V segment lost 3 bases, leaving 7 bases of the junction unmatched. The CDR3 runs 14 residues. The DNA of the CDR3 is TGCGCCAGCAGTGACTCCGGGGAGGGAGACGAGCAGTACTTC. This translates into CASSDSGEGDEQYF.

The chain combines TRBV11-2 with TRBJ2-7, with no clear D. The CDR3 is 14 amino acids. Per germline, CDR1 SGHAT and CDR2 FQNNGV. Trimming cost V 1 base and J 5 bases, with 12 bases left between them. CDR3 sequence (DNA): TGTGCCAGCAGCTTAGGGGGAAACGCCCACGAGCAGTACTTC. This sequence encodes CASSLGGNAHEQYF.

This clonotype was detected a few times. The rearrangement links TRBV13 to TRBJ2-2; 9 nucleotides align to TRBD1. This CDR3 region has 17 residues. CDR1 is PRHDT, CDR2 FYEKMQ, per germline (reference sequence). The V gene end was trimmed by 2 bases and the J gene end by 9 bases; junction bases not matched to a gene: 13. CDR3 sequence: CASSLRGTGMILRELFF. The CDR3 DNA reads as TGTGCCAGCAGCTTACGGGGGACAGGGATGATTCTACGGGAGCTGTTTTTT.

The V and J genes are TRBV6-6 and TRBJ2-2; tentatively, D is TRBD1 or TRBD2 (5 bases each). The ends were cut back, 2 bases at V and 0 bases at J, with 22 bases in the middle. The CDR3 extends over 20 amino acids. Germline CDR1 and CDR2: MNHNY and SVGAGI (reference sequence). CDR3 protein: CASSYAPQRTGAANTGELFF. CDR3 bases: TGTGCCAGCAGTTACGCCCCACAACGTACCGGGGCGGCGAACACCGGGGAGCTGTTTTTT.

In this sample, this clonotype turned up many times. The rearrangement joins TRBV9 to TRBJ1-6, with D possibly TRBD1 on 5 matching bases. The ends were cut back, 0 bases at V and 6 bases at J, with 10 bases in the middle. CDR3 size: 15 residues. Germline loops: CDR1 SGDLS, CDR2 YYNGEE. CDR3 in DNA: TGTGCCAGCAGCGTAGAAGGGGCGTTTAATTCACCCCTCCACTTT. Its translation is CASSVEGAFNSPLHF.

The CDR3 reads CATSRDHPLHF. DNA of the CDR3: TGTGCCACCAGCAGAGATCATCCCCTCCACTTT. The chain has TRBV15 and TRBJ1-6, with D unresolved. Germline loops: CDR1 LNHNV, CDR2 YYDKDF (reference sequence). With 0 bases removed from V and 13 bases from J, the gap between germline ends came to 4 bases. The length of the CDR3 is 11 residues.

Concerning this clonotype: A much larger clone lies a single base off, so this may be a read error. Since no conserved phenylalanine or tryptophan closes the CDR3, a read error is the likely cause. The chain combines TRBV9 with TRBJ1-1; no clear D. V gave up 4 bases and J gave up 5 bases, with 21 bases separating them. CDR3 length: 16 amino acids. Germline CDR1 reads SGDLS; CDR2 reads YYNGEE. The CDR3 DNA reads TGTGCCAGCAGCCCGACGGTGCGGGATAGAAGGACTGAAGCTTTCTCT. Its translation is CASSPTVRDRRTEAFS.

This clonotype was seen repeatedly, ten times or more. The rearrangement joins TRBV12-3 or TRBV12-4 to TRBJ2-5; TRBD1 matches at 9 bases. Losses at the gene ends were 2 bases for V and 5 bases for J; bases not matched to a gene: 3. The CDR3 totals 14 residues. The CDR3 DNA follows: TGTGCCAGCAGTTTATATGGACAGGGGGAGACCCAGTACTTC. Its protein product is CASSLYGQGETQYF.

Concerning this clonotype itself: A junction end diverges from the germline sequence, so it may reflect a read error. The chain recombines TRBV15 with TRBJ2-7; no clear D gene. Germline CDR1 and CDR2: LNHNV and YYDKDF (reference sequence). CDR3 length: 14 residues. In DNA form, the CDR3 reads TGTGCCACCAGCAGAGGACAAGTGACATACGAGCAGTGCTTC. Translated, it gives CATSRGQVTYEQCF.

This clonotype was picked up many times. V and J are TRBV9 and TRBJ1-1; D not resolved. V was trimmed by 0 bases and J by 0 bases, leaving 3 bases between them. Germline-derived CDR1 and CDR2 are SGDLS and YYNGEE. CDR3 length: 13 amino acids. The CDR3 is CASSVELNTEAFF. As DNA, the CDR3 is TGTGCCAGCAGCGTAGAATTGAACACTGAAGCTTTCTTT.

The rearrangement uses TRBV7-9 and TRBJ1-1, with unresolved D. CDR3 length equals 14 residues. The germline V gene has CDR1 SEHNR and CDR2 FQNEAQ (reference sequence). Deletions cut 5 bases from V and 1 base from J, with 11 bases between. CDR3 sequence reads: CASSPVWWNTEAFF. CDR3 bases: TGTGCCAGCAGCCCAGTGTGGTGGAACACTGAAGCTTTCTTT.

V is TRBV28 and J is TRBJ2-7, with D possibly matching TRBD1 (6 bases). Germline lookup yields CDR1 MDHEN and CDR2 SYDVKM. V was cut by 8 bases and J by 2 bases, with 16 bases left in between. The CDR3 has 14 residues. The CDR3 DNA reads TGTGCCAGCGGATCCCCCACAGGGACCTACGAGCAGTACTTC. Protein: CASGSPTGTYEQYF.

This clonotype was seen ten or more times. The V call is TRBV10-2, the J call TRBJ1-4, with D hard to call. Germline CDR1 is WSHSY and CDR2 is SAAADI. Trimming pared 8 bases from V and 4 bases from J, leaving 11 bases between. The CDR3 length is 13 residues. The CDR3 nucleotides are TGCGCCAGCTGTGCGACCCTTAATGAAAAACTGTTTTTT. This gives the protein CASCATLNEKLFF.

This chain links TRBV4-1 with TRBJ1-1; 7 bases are a match to TRBD1. CDR1 and CDR2 from the germline V gene are MGHRA and YSYEKL. The CDR3 has 16 amino acids. V lost 1 base to trimming and J lost 5 bases; unmatched junction nucleotides: 10. CDR3 in amino acids: CASSQVSVNRGTEAFF. The CDR3 DNA sequence: TGCGCCAGCAGCCAAGTGTCAGTTAACAGGGGTACTGAAGCTTTCTTT.

The chain recombines TRBV7-9 with TRBJ2-2; D gene uncertain. V was shortened by 5 bases and J by 2 bases, with 24 bases between the two germline ends. This CDR3 has 19 amino acids. Looked up from germline, CDR1 is SEHNR and CDR2 is FQNEAQ (reference sequence). CDR3 loop: CASSHHGRQDPFNTGELFF. In DNA, the CDR3 is TGTGCCAGCAGCCACCATGGACGCCAGGACCCATTCAACACCGGGGAGCTGTTTTTT. Full variable domain (remainder filled in from reference TRBV7-9 and TRBJ2-2): DTGVSQNPRHKITKRGQNVTFRCDPISEHNRLYWYRQTLGQGPEFLTYFQNEAQLEKSRLLSDRFSAERPKGSFSTLEIQRTEQGDSAMYLCASSHHGRQDPFNTGELFFGEGSRLTVL.

This clonotype was counted a few times. The chain recombines TRBV6-2 or TRBV6-3 with TRBJ1-5; tentatively, D is TRBD1 (5 bases). CDR1 is MNHEY, CDR2 SVGEGT, per germline. CDR3 length: 15 residues. The V and J ends lost 6 bases and 7 bases respectively, with 19 bases between them. CDR3 sequence (DNA): TGTGCCAGCAGGGCAGCGGGACGAGTCGGGCAGCCCCAGCATTTT. This translates into CASRAAGRVGQPQHF.

About this clonotype: This may stem from a read error, because a much larger clone lies one nucleotide away. J is TRBJ2-7 and V is TRBV10-3; TRBD1 aligns across 9 bases. In germline, CDR1 is ENHRY, CDR2 SYGVKD. The CDR3 contains 16 residues. As DNA, the CDR3 is TGTGACGCAGGGACAGGGATGGGGAACCGACCCTACGAGCAGTACTTC. This codes for CDAGTGMGNRPYEQYF.

V usage is TRBV11-2 and J usage is TRBJ2-7; TRBD2 aligns across 8 bases. The V and J ends lost 0 bases and 2 bases, in that order; junction bases with no gene match: 9. This CDR3 is built from 17 residues. Per germline, CDR1 SGHAT and CDR2 FQNNGV. The CDR3 sequence is CASSLDRQRELPYEQYF. CDR3 sequence (DNA): TGTGCCAGCAGCTTAGATCGCCAGCGGGAGCTACCCTACGAGCAGTACTTC.

The sample holds one count of this clonotype. The chain's CDR3 is CASDAGYDGNTIYF. The CDR3 nucleotides are TGTGCCTCAGACGCAGGGTATGATGGAAACACCATATATTTT. V usage is TRBV30 and J usage is TRBJ1-3; D may be TRBD1 (5 bases). This CDR3 is built from 14 residues. Germline CDR1 is GTSNPN and CDR2 is SVGIG (reference sequence). Trimming stripped 7 bases from V and 3 bases from J, with 16 bases between.

This chain connects TRBV7-2 to TRBJ1-5; 8 bases match TRBD1. Germline CDR1 SGHTA, CDR2 FQGNSA. This CDR3 is built from 16 residues. The V and J ends lost 6 bases and 5 bases, in that order; junction bases with no gene match: 12. The CDR3 sequence is CASRVTGGELYQPQHF. CDR3 DNA sequence: TGTGCCAGCAGGGTCACAGGGGGAGAGTTGTATCAGCCCCAGCATTTT.

Many counts were recorded for this clonotype. J is TRBJ2-7 and V is TRBV9; maybe TRBD2 (6 bases). V was shortened by 0 bases and J by 3 bases, with 13 bases between the two germline ends. Germline CDR1 is SGDLS and CDR2 is YYNGEE. CDR3 length: 15 residues. The CDR3 sequence is CASSVGGKGGYEQYF. CDR3 nucleotides: TGTGCCAGCAGCGTAGGCGGGAAGGGTGGCTACGAGCAGTACTTC.

The chain has TRBV11-2 and TRBJ1-1; 9 bases line up with TRBD1. CDR3 length equals 15 residues. Germline V gives CDR1 SGHAT, CDR2 FQNNGV. Losses at the gene ends were 8 bases for V and 4 bases for J; bases not matched to a gene: 11. CDR3 in DNA: TGTGCCAGCTCGCCACCTGGGACAGGGATCACTGAAGCTTTCTTT. It is translated as CASSPPGTGITEAFF. Using reference TRBV11-2 and TRBJ1-1 for the parts outside the CDR3, the full variable domain is EAGVAQSPRYKIIEKRQSVAFWCNPISGHATLYWYQQILGQGPKLLIQFQNNGVVDDSQLPKDRFSAERLKGVDSTLKIQPAKLEDSAVYLCASSPPGTGITEAFFGQGTRLTVV.

V gene TRBV20-1 combines with J gene TRBJ2-1, with 10 positions matching TRBD2. The CDR3 contains 15 residues. After removal of 1 base from V and 5 bases from J, the junction contained 5 bases not matched to a gene. Germline CDR1 is DFQATT and CDR2 is SNEGSKA (reference sequence). CDR3 in amino acids: CSARALAGHNNEQFF. CDR3 sequence (DNA): TGCAGTGCTAGAGCACTAGCGGGGCACAACAATGAGCAGTTCTTC.

This clonotype occurred once. At one boundary the junction diverges from the germline segment, which might be a read error. The chain recombines TRBV10-3 with TRBJ1-5, with D possibly matching TRBD1 (6 bases). The CDR3 has 13 amino acids. The V gene's germline CDR1 is ENHRY and CDR2 SYGVKD. In DNA, the CDR3 is TGTGCCACCAGTCCGGGGGCAGATCAGCCCCAGCATTTT. Its translation is CATSPGADQPQHF.

This clonotype was counted ten times or more. V gene TRBV7-2 combines with J gene TRBJ1-1; D remains ambiguous. The length of the CDR3 is 14 residues. Germline V gene data show CDR1 as SGHTA and CDR2 as FQGNSA. The CDR3 sequence is CLGQVEDWNTEAFF. In DNA form, the CDR3 reads TGTTTAGGGCAAGTGGAGGACTGGAACACTGAAGCTTTCTTT.

The V gene is TRBV25-1, the J gene TRBJ1-5, with D possibly matching TRBD1 (6 bases). V lost 8 bases and J 7 bases, leaving 21 bases between the germline ends. Germline CDR1 is MGHDK and CDR2 is SYGVNS. This CDR3 is built from 15 residues. The CDR3 spells CASQGWQGFDQPQHF. The CDR3 region has the DNA TGTGCCAGCCAAGGGTGGCAGGGGTTCGACCAGCCCCAGCATTTT. Full variable domain (outside the CDR3, taken from reference TRBV25-1 and TRBJ1-5): EADIYQTPRYLVIGTGKKITLECSQTMGHDKMYWYQQDPGMELHLIHYSYGVNSTEKGDLSSESTVSRIRTEHFPLTLESARPSHTSQYLCASQGWQGFDQPQHFGDGTRLSIL.